This TCR beta chain was retrieved from a study of cytomegalovirus exposure and HLA in healthy donors. Looking at the study overall: Out of 398 genotyped donors, 81% belonged to the Caucasian-associated ancestry cluster.

V lost 6 bases and J lost 6; bases outside the gene matches: 6. Germline CDR1 SQVTM, CDR2 ANQGSEA. The CDR3 runs to 12 residues. This clone was seen only once. The PCR had 60 Vbeta and 13 Jbeta primers. Here immunoSEQ multiplex PCR was the method, and the copy in TCRdb shows in-frame clones only, minus some. The table lists 140,000 to 150,000 clones, around 79% of them singletons. The chain has TRBV29-1 and TRBJ1-1; 8 bases align to TRBD1. This TCR was sampled from a woman aged 25 to 39 in good health and CMV-seronegative. The specimen sequenced was PBMCs. As DNA, the CDR3 is TGCAGCGTCGGACAGGGCGGTTCTGAAGCTTTCTTT. Protein sequence: CSVGQGGSEAFF.